This T cell receptor (beta chain) emerged from a study of T cell responses to AZD1222 COVID-19 vaccine. As for this clone: Its antigen remains unknown.

The data were produced by immunoSEQ multiplex PCR, yet TCRdb's version contains in-frame clones alone and is incomplete. The sample includes roughly 150,000 clones, 92% of them seen just once. Study-level points and caveats: A mostly white British donor set with more females was recruited, and clonal diversity was possibly underestimated. Sampling captured repertoires only after the peak T cell response.

The V and J ends lost 0 bases and 2 bases respectively, with 5 bases between them. This CDR3 comprises 13 residues. Germline V gene sequence: CDR1 GTSNPN, CDR2 SVGIG (reference sequence). The specimen comprised peripheral blood, sampled on day 0 of AZD1222 vaccination. The J gene is TRBJ1-5, the V gene TRBV30, with a tentative D call TRBD1 (5 bases). The clonotype comes from an adult in good health. The CDR3 here is CAWSVGGNQPQHF. The CDR3 DNA reads TGTGCCTGGAGTGTAGGGGGCAATCAGCCCCAGCATTTT.